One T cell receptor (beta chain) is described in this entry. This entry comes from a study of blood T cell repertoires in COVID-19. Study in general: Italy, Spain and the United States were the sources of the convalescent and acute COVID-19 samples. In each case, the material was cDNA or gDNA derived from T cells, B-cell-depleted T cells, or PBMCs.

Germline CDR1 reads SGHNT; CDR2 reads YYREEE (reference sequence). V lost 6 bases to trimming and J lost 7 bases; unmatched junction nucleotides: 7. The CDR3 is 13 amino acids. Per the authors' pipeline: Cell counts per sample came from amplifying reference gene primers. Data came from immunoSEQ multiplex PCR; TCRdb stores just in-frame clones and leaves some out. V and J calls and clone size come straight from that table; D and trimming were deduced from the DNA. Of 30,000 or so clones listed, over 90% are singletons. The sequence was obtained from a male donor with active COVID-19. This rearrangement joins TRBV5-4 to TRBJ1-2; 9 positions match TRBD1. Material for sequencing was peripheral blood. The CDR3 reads CASTYGQGPGYTF. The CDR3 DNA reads TGTGCCAGCACCTACGGACAGGGGCCTGGCTACACCTTC.